These T cell receptor beta chains were read from a single sample in a study of cytomegalovirus exposure and HLA in healthy donors. Assay used: immunoSEQ multiplex PCR; TCRdb lists only in-frame clones, some missing. Of about 97,000 clones listed, 75% to 80% are singletons. The source material was PBMCs. Receptors were obtained from a male donor in good health and CMV-seropositive. Both conserved end residues are part of each CDR3. Fields, in order: clone size, J gene, D gene, V gene, CDR3 protein, CDR3 DNA. D genes are given only for firm matches. Clone size is shown for a subset of rows, as once, few, many or a class of expanded clone.

abundance: few
j_gene: TRBJ2-5
d_gene: TRBD2
v_gene: TRBV5-1
CDR3aa: CASSPRTSGQETQYF
CDR3nt: TGCGCCAGCAGCCCCAGGACTAGCGGCCAAGAGACCCAGTACTTC

abundance: NA
j_gene: TRBJ2-7
d_gene: TRBD2
v_gene: TRBV5-1
CDR3aa: CASSYGLAGAGEQYF
CDR3nt: TGCGCCAGCAGCTACGGACTAGCGGGAGCTGGGGAGCAGTACTTC

abundance: NA
j_gene: TRBJ2-4
d_gene: TRBD1
v_gene: TRBV10-2
CDR3aa: CASSAFPGQGGSAKNIQYF
CDR3nt: TGCGCCAGCAGTGCGTTTCCGGGACAGGGAGGTTCAGCCAAAAACATTCAGTACTTC

abundance: few
j_gene: TRBJ2-7
d_gene: NA
v_gene: TRBV28
CDR3aa: CASRTSGSLLEQYF
CDR3nt: TGTGCCAGCAGGACGTCAGGGTCTCTGCTCGAGCAGTACTTC

abundance: NA
j_gene: TRBJ2-1
d_gene: NA
v_gene: TRBV9
CDR3aa: CASSVQTSGPSNEQFF
CDR3nt: TGTGCCAGCAGCGTGCAGACGAGCGGGCCCTCCAATGAGCAGTTCTTC

abundance: NA
j_gene: TRBJ2-1
d_gene: TRBD1
v_gene: TRBV4-2
CDR3aa: CASSQAGTGADTEQFF
CDR3nt: TGTGCCAGCAGCCAAGCCGGGACAGGGGCTGATACTGAGCAGTTCTTC

abundance: few
j_gene: TRBJ2-5
d_gene: NA
v_gene: TRBV7-9
CDR3aa: CASSLFVGREETQYF
CDR3nt: TGTGCCAGCAGCTTATTCGTGGGCAGGGAAGAGACCCAGTACTTC

abundance: NA
j_gene: TRBJ2-1
d_gene: TRBD2
v_gene: TRBV29-1
CDR3aa: CSVEGTSGTYNEQFF
CDR3nt: TGCAGCGTTGAAGGGACTAGCGGGACTTACAATGAGCAGTTCTTC

abundance: NA
j_gene: TRBJ2-1
d_gene: NA
v_gene: TRBV15
CDR3aa: CATSRGGSVNEQFF
CDR3nt: TGTGCCACCAGCAGAGGCGGTAGCGTGAATGAGCAGTTCTTC

abundance: NA
j_gene: TRBJ2-2
d_gene: TRBD1
v_gene: TRBV29-1
CDR3aa: CSAETGGHGELFF
CDR3nt: TGCAGCGCCGAGACAGGGGGCCACGGGGAGCTGTTTTTT

abundance: NA
j_gene: TRBJ2-6
d_gene: NA
v_gene: TRBV4-2
CDR3aa: CASSQPSGSQSSGANVLTF
CDR3nt: TGTGCCAGCAGCCAACCAAGCGGATCCCAAAGCTCTGGGGCCAACGTCCTGACTTTC